The rows below give T cell receptor beta chains drawn from one sample of a study of radiotherapy plus CTLA-4 blockade in lung cancer. Assay: immunoSEQ multiplex PCR; the TCRdb copy retains only in-frame clones and omits some. The sample shows roughly 24,000 clones, over 70% of them seen only once. The sequences come from peripheral blood, collected from a patient treated with radiotherapy plus ipilimumab. The receptors were gathered from a human donor with non-small cell lung cancer that progressed on radiotherapy plus ipilimumab. CDR3s include the opening cysteine and the closing phenylalanine or tryptophan. Each record gives: CDR3 protein, CDR3 DNA, V gene, clone size, J gene, D gene. D genes are given only for firm matches. Size is stated for part of the rows, as once, few or many counts, or as a class when the clone is expanded.

cdr3_aa: CANLNYGYTF
cdr3_nt: TGTGCCAACTTAAACTATGGCTACACCTTC
v_call: TRBV6-5
clone_size: .
j_call: TRBJ1-2
d_call: .

cdr3_aa: CASRTRREDVGFEKLFF
cdr3_nt: TGTGCCAGCAGGACCCGGCGAGAGGACGTAGGTTTTGAAAAACTGTTTTTT
v_call: TRBV28
clone_size: .
j_call: TRBJ1-4
d_call: .

cdr3_aa: CASSSLGGTNTGELFF
cdr3_nt: TGCGCCAGCAGCTCTTTAGGAGGAACAAACACCGGGGAGCTGTTTTTT
v_call: TRBV5-1
clone_size: once
j_call: TRBJ2-2
d_call: .

cdr3_aa: CASNNRMNEKLFF
cdr3_nt: TGTGCCAGCAATAACAGGATGAATGAAAAACTGTTTTTT
v_call: TRBV2
clone_size: .
j_call: TRBJ1-4
d_call: .

cdr3_aa: CASSINHQDEQYF
cdr3_nt: TGTGCCAGTAGTATCAACCACCAGGACGAGCAGTACTTC
v_call: TRBV19
clone_size: few
j_call: TRBJ2-7
d_call: .

cdr3_aa: CASTEREGLEQFF
cdr3_nt: TGTGCCAGCACGGAGCGGGAGGGCCTTGAGCAGTTCTTC
v_call: TRBV6-5
clone_size: .
j_call: TRBJ2-1
d_call: TRBD2

cdr3_aa: CASSLPGLGTGELFF
cdr3_nt: TGTGCCAGCAGTTTACCAGGGTTAGGCACCGGGGAGCTGTTTTTT
v_call: TRBV6-1
clone_size: .
j_call: TRBJ2-2
d_call: .

cdr3_aa: CASSPGLAGGLSYEQYF
cdr3_nt: TGTGCCAGCAGCCCGGGACTAGCGGGAGGGCTATCCTACGAGCAGTACTTC
v_call: TRBV11-2
clone_size: .
j_call: TRBJ2-7
d_call: TRBD2

cdr3_aa: CASSFGQLVAGELFF
cdr3_nt: TGTGCCAGCAGTTTCGGCCAACTAGTGGCCGGGGAGCTGTTTTTT
v_call: TRBV28
clone_size: .
j_call: TRBJ2-2
d_call: .

cdr3_aa: CASRLTGSSYNEQFF
cdr3_nt: TGTGCCAGCAGATTGACAGGGTCCTCCTACAATGAGCAGTTCTTC
v_call: TRBV27
clone_size: .
j_call: TRBJ2-1
d_call: TRBD1

cdr3_aa: CASSPGQGWPQHF
cdr3_nt: TGTGCCAGCTCACCGGGACAGGGATGGCCCCAGCATTTT
v_call: TRBV18
clone_size: .
j_call: TRBJ1-5
d_call: TRBD1

cdr3_aa: CASRWGGGNQPQHF
cdr3_nt: TGTGCCAGCAGGTGGGGCGGGGGCAATCAGCCCCAGCATTTT
v_call: TRBV2
clone_size: .
j_call: TRBJ1-5
d_call: .

cdr3_aa: CAWGQGRTDTQYF
cdr3_nt: TGTGCCTGGGGTCAGGGGCGCACAGATACGCAGTATTTT
v_call: TRBV30
clone_size: .
j_call: TRBJ2-3
d_call: .

cdr3_aa: CASSLGTGPYEQYF
cdr3_nt: TGTGCCAGCAGCTTAGGGACAGGGCCCTACGAGCAGTACTTC
v_call: TRBV7-2
clone_size: few
j_call: TRBJ2-7
d_call: TRBD1

cdr3_aa: CASSLVSDEQYF
cdr3_nt: TGTGCCAGCAGCTTAGTTTCCGACGAGCAGTACTTC
v_call: TRBV7-9
clone_size: .
j_call: TRBJ2-7
d_call: .

cdr3_aa: CASSLSGRGVLAYTNTGELFF
cdr3_nt: TGTGCCAGCAGTTTATCTGGCAGGGGGGTACTAGCGTATACGAACACCGGGGAGCTGTTTTTT
v_call: TRBV28
clone_size: .
j_call: TRBJ2-2
d_call: .

cdr3_aa: CASSFSFGGRMYTF
cdr3_nt: TGTGCCAGCAGTTTTTCGTTTGGGGGGCGCATGTACACCTTC
v_call: TRBV28
clone_size: .
j_call: TRBJ1-2
d_call: .

cdr3_aa: CASSLAGTGHEKLFF
cdr3_nt: TGTGCCAGCAGCTTGGCGGGGACAGGGCATGAAAAACTGTTTTTT
v_call: TRBV5-8
clone_size: .
j_call: TRBJ1-4
d_call: TRBD1

cdr3_aa: CAWSVTPNQPQHF
cdr3_nt: TGTGCCTGGAGTGTAACCCCCAATCAGCCCCAGCATTTT
v_call: TRBV30
clone_size: .
j_call: TRBJ1-5
d_call: .

cdr3_aa: CASSPRGGSNQPQHF
cdr3_nt: TGTGCCAGCAGTCCCCGAGGGGGCAGCAATCAGCCCCAGCATTTT
v_call: TRBV27
clone_size: .
j_call: TRBJ1-5
d_call: TRBD1

cdr3_aa: CASSPMDNEQFF
cdr3_nt: TGTGCCAGCAGCCCGATGGACAATGAGCAGTTCTTC
v_call: TRBV5-6
clone_size: .
j_call: TRBJ2-1
d_call: .

cdr3_aa: CASSFGGTYNEQFF
cdr3_nt: TGTGCCAGTAGTTTCGGAGGTACCTACAATGAGCAGTTCTTC
v_call: TRBV19
clone_size: .
j_call: TRBJ2-1
d_call: .

cdr3_aa: CASLWGGSTQTLEAFF
cdr3_nt: TGTGCCAGCCTCTGGGGGGGAAGCACCCAAACCTTAGAAGCTTTCTTT
v_call: TRBV2
clone_size: .
j_call: TRBJ1-1
d_call: .

cdr3_aa: CASSLLLAGGPWEQFF
cdr3_nt: TGTGCCAGCAGTTTACTGCTAGCGGGAGGGCCTTGGGAGCAGTTCTTC
v_call: TRBV27
clone_size: .
j_call: TRBJ2-1
d_call: TRBD2

cdr3_aa: CASNQRQGVGDEQYF
cdr3_nt: TGTGCCAGCAATCAACGACAGGGGGTAGGAGACGAGCAGTACTTC
v_call: TRBV6-5
clone_size: .
j_call: TRBJ2-7
d_call: TRBD1

cdr3_aa: CASSSQGTGIYGYTF
cdr3_nt: TGTGCCAGCAGTTCCCAGGGGACAGGGATTTATGGCTACACCTTC
v_call: TRBV6-5
clone_size: .
j_call: TRBJ1-2
d_call: TRBD1

cdr3_aa: CASSRPPGRTIYF
cdr3_nt: TGTGCCAGCAGCCGCCCCCCAGGGAGGACCATATATTTT
v_call: TRBV7-9
clone_size: .
j_call: TRBJ1-3
d_call: .